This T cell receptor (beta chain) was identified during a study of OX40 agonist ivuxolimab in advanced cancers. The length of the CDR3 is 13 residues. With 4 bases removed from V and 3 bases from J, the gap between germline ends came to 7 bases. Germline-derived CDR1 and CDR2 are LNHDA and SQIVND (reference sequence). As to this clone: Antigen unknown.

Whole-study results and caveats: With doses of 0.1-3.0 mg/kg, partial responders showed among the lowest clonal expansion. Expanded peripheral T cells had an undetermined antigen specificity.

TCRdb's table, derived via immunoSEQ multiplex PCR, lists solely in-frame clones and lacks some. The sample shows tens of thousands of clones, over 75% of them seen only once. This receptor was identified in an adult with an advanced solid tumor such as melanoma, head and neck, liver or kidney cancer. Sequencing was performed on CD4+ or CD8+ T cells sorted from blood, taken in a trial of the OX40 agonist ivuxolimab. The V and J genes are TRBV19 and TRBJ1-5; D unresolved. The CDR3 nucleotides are TGTGCCAGTAGTAGGGCAGCCAATCAGCCCCAGCATTTT. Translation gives CASSRAANQPQHF.